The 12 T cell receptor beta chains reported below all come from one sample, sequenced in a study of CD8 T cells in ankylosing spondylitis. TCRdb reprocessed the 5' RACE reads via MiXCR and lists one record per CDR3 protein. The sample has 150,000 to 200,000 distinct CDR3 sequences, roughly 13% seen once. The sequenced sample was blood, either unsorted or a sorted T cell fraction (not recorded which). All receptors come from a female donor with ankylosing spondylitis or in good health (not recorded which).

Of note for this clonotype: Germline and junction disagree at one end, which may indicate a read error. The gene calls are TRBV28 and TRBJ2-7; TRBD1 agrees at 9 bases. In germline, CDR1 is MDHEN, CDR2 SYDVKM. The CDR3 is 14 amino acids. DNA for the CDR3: TGTGCCAGCAGTTCGGGACAGGGTCCCCACGAGGAGTACTTC. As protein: CASSSGQGPHEEYF.

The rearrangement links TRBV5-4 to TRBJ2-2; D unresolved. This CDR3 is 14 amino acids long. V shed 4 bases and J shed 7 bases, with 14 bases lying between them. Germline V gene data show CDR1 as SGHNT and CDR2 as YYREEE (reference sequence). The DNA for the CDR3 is TGTGCCAGCAGCAGTGTACCGTCTGACGGGGAGCTGTTTTTT. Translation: CASSSVPSDGELFF. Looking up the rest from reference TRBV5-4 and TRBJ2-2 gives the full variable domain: ETGVTQSPTHLIKTRGQQVTLRCSSQSGHNTVSWYQQALGQGPQFIFQYYREEENGRGNFPPRFSGLQFPNYSSELNVNALELDDSALYLCASSSVPSDGELFFGEGSRLTVL.

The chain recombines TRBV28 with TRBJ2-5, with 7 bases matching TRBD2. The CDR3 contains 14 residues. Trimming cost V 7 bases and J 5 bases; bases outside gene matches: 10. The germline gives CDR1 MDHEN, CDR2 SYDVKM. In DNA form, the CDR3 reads TGTGCCAGCATCCCCGGGGGGAGTAAGGAGACCCAGTACTTC. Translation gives CASIPGGSKETQYF.

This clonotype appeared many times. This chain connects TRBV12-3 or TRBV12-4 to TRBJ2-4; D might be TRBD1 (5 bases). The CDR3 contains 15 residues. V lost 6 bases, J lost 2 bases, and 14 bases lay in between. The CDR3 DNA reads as TGTGCCAGCAGCGTCCGTCCAGGGTCCAAAAACATTCAGTACTTC. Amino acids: CASSVRPGSKNIQYF.

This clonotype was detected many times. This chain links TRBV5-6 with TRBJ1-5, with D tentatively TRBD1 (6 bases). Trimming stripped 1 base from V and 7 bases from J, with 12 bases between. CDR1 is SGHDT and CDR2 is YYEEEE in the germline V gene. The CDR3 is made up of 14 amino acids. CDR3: CASSLSGGLQPQHF. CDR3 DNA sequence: TGTGCCAGCAGCTTGAGCGGGGGGCTGCAGCCCCAGCATTTT.

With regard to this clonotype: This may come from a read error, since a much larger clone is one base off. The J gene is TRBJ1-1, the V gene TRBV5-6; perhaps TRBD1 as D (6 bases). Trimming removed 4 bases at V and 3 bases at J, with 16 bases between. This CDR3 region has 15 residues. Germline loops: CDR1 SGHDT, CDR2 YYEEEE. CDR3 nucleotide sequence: TGTGCCAGCAGCCCGGATGGGACACCGTACACTGAAGCTTTCTTT. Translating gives CASSPDGTPYTEAFF.

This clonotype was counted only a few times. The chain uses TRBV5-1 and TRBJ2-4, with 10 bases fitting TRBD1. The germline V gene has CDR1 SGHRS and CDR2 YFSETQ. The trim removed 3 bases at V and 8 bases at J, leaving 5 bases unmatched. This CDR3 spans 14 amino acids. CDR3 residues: CASSSGGQGYIQYF. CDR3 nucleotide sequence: TGCGCCAGCAGCTCGGGGGGACAGGGGTACATTCAGTACTTC.

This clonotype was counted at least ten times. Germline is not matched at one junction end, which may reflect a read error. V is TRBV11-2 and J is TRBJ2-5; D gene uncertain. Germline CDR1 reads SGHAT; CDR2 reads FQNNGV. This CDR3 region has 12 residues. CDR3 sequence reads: CASSLAQKTQYF. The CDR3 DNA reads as TGTGCCAGCAGCTTAGCCCAAAAGACCCAGTACTTC.

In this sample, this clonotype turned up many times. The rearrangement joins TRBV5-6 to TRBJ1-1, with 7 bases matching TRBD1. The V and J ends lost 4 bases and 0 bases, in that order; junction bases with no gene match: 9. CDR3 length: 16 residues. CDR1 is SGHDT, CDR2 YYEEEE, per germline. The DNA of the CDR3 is TGTGCCAGCAGCCCGGACAGGCTTTCTATGAACACTGAAGCTTTCTTT. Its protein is CASSPDRLSMNTEAFF.

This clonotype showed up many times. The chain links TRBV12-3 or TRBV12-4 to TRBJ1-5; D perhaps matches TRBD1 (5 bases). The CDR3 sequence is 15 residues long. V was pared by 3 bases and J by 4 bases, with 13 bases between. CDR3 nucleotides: TGTGCCAGCAGTTTGATGGGGGTGAGGAATCAGCCCCAGCATTTT. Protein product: CASSLMGVRNQPQHF.

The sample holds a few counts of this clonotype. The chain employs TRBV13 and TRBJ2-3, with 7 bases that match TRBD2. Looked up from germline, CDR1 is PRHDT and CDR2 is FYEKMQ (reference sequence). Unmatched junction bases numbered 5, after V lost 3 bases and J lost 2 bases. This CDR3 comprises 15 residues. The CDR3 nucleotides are TGTGCCAGCAGCTTTTCTAGCGGTCACACAGATACGCAGTATTTT. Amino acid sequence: CASSFSSGHTDTQYF.

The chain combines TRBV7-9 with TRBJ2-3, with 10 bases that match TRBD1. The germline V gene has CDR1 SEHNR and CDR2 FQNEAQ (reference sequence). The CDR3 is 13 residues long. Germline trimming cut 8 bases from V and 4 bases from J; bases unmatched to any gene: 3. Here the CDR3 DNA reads TGTGCCAGCCGACAGGGGGCTTCAGATACGCAGTATTTT. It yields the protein CASRQGASDTQYF.